One and the same sample provided the 13 T cell receptor beta chains below, sequenced in a study of low-dose radiotherapy and immunotherapy resistance in tumors. Primers targeting TRAV and TRBV primed first-strand cDNA, covering alpha and beta chains. The authors amplified TCRs for approximately 20 PCR cycles with a constant-region primer and a V-primer adapter. TCRdb reanalysed the reads using MiXCR and keeps one entry per CDR3 protein. The profile shows about 7,300 distinct CDR3 sequences, more than 65% of them singletons. All receptors derive from a human donor with advanced metastatic prostate, ovarian, gallbladder or colorectal cancer (not recorded which). This table probably holds off-target reads from a library built for another chain.

The rearrangement links TRBV19 to TRBJ1-4; TRBD1 is a possible D gene (5 bases). The length of the CDR3 is 15 residues. Germline values: CDR1 LNHDA, CDR2 SQIVND (reference sequence). Trimming shortened V by 1 base and J by 7 bases, and 13 bases separated the two germline ends. CDR3: CASSIATRASEKLFF. CDR3 sequence (DNA): TGTGCCAGTAGTATAGCCACCAGGGCGAGTGAAAAACTGTTTTTT.

This chain connects TRBV29-1 to TRBJ1-4; TRBD1 aligns across 7 bases. This CDR3 is built from 13 residues. V gave up 4 bases and J gave up 7 bases; unmatched junction bases: 6. CDR1 SQVTM and CDR2 ANQGSEA come from the germline V gene. This CDR3 is CSVVANRGEKLFF. In nucleotides, the CDR3 is TGCAGCGTTGTTGCGAACAGGGGTGAAAAACTGTTTTTT. The entire variable domain, with the rest obtained from reference TRBV29-1 and TRBJ1-4, is as follows: SAVISQKPSRDICQRGTSLTIQCQVDSQVTMMFWYRQQPGQSLTLIATANQGSEATYESGFVIDKFPISRPNLTFSTLTVSNMSPEDSSIYLCSVVANRGEKLFFGSGTQLSVL.

The chain uses TRBV4-3 and TRBJ1-2, with TRBD1 identical over 8 bases. Germline CDR1 LGHNA, CDR2 YSLEER. With 3 bases clipped from V and 8 bases from J, the junction kept 8 bases outside the gene matches. This CDR3 is built from 14 residues. The CDR3 loop is CASSHRTGLGGYTF. The CDR3 nucleotides read TGCGCCAGCAGCCACCGGACAGGGCTTGGAGGCTACACCTTC.

Here the CDR3 reads CASSLRDRVEQYF. CDR3 nucleotides: TGTGCCAGCAGCCTCCGGGACAGGGTAGAGCAGTACTTC. V gene TRBV3-1 combines with J gene TRBJ2-7, with 9 bases fitting TRBD1. The germline V gene has CDR1 LGHDT and CDR2 YNNKEL (reference sequence). CDR3 length: 13 residues. V was pared by 4 bases and J by 7 bases, with 5 bases of the junction left unmatched.

Here the CDR3 reads CATAVRTGSRETQYF. The DNA of the CDR3 is TGTGCCACAGCCGTAAGGACTGGCAGCCGGGAGACCCAGTACTTC. The V gene is TRBV5-6, the J gene TRBJ2-5, with TRBD2 as a possible D gene (5 bases). Looked up from germline, CDR1 is SGHDT and CDR2 is YYEEEE. Trimming took off 9 bases at V and 5 bases at J, with 23 bases between the two ends. This CDR3 region has 15 residues.

The gene calls are TRBV5-1 and TRBJ1-4; no clear D gene. The CDR3 length is 16 residues. Germline CDR1 and CDR2: SGHRS and YFSETQ. V was shortened by 0 bases and J by 8 bases, with 17 bases between the two germline ends. The CDR3 region has the DNA TGCGCCAGCAGCTTGGGAACAGCCACCAAAGGGGAAAAACTGTTTTTT. The encoded protein is CASSLGTATKGEKLFF.

This chain links TRBV20-1 with TRBJ2-5, with D hard to call. The length of the CDR3 is 17 residues. V was pared by 1 base and J by 3 bases, with 21 bases between. Germline assignment: CDR1 DFQATT and CDR2 SNEGSKA (reference sequence). CDR3 residues: CSARAESTDLGEETQYF. The CDR3, as DNA: TGCAGTGCTAGAGCCGAAAGCACGGATTTGGGCGAAGAGACCCAGTACTTC.

CDR3: CASNEKDRGFMDTEAFF. The CDR3 DNA reads as TGTGCCAGCAATGAAAAGGACAGGGGGTTCATGGACACTGAAGCTTTCTTT. The chain joins TRBV6-2 or TRBV6-3 to TRBJ1-1, with TRBD1 matching 10 bases. The ends lost 7 bases at V and 3 bases at J; junction bases unmatched: 14. Germline loops: CDR1 MNHEY, CDR2 SVGEGT. The CDR3 extends over 17 amino acids.

The chain couples TRBV11-2 to TRBJ1-1; D unresolved. Germline V CDR1 and CDR2: SGHAT, FQNNGV. This CDR3 contains 13 residues. Between the trimmed V and J ends, which lost 5 bases and 8 bases, there was a span of 15 bases. The CDR3 here is CASSPDVGVEAFF. CDR3 bases: TGTGCCAGCAGCCCAGACGTTGGCGTGGAAGCTTTCTTT.

The V call is TRBV10-3, the J call TRBJ1-4; 10 positions agree with TRBD1. Germline V gene data show CDR1 as ENHRY and CDR2 as SYGVKD. This CDR3 has 13 amino acids. The trim removed 10 bases at V and 7 bases at J, leaving 6 bases unmatched. The CDR3 DNA reads as TGTGCCAGCGCCCGGGACAGGGGTGAAAAACTGTTTTTT. This sequence encodes CASARDRGEKLFF.

The chain is built from TRBV9 and TRBJ2-3; maybe TRBD2 (5 bases). The CDR3 has 15 residues. V lost 2 bases and J lost 2, with 12 bases in between. Germline CDR1 is SGDLS and CDR2 is YYNGEE. The CDR3 is CASSVTWTYTDTQYF. The CDR3 region has the DNA TGTGCCAGCAGCGTGACCTGGACTTACACAGATACGCAGTATTTT.

CDR3 sequence (DNA): TGTGCCAGCAGCCCAATCACAGGGAAAAGCGGCCACACCTTC. This gives the protein CASSPITGKSGHTF. V gene TRBV6-2 or TRBV6-3 combines with J gene TRBJ1-2, with a possible D match to TRBD1 (6 bases). The ends were cut back, 6 bases at V and 12 bases at J, with 23 bases in the middle. Germline V lookup: CDR1 MNHEY, CDR2 SVGEGT. The CDR3 is 14 amino acids.

The V call is TRBV5-1, the J call TRBJ2-3; no clear D gene. Germline V gives CDR1 SGHRS, CDR2 YFSETQ. CDR3 length equals 15 residues. Trimming took off 0 bases at V and 1 base at J, with 9 bases between the two ends. The CDR3 reads CASSLDIDRTDTQYF. The CDR3 DNA reads as TGCGCCAGCAGCTTGGATATAGACCGCACAGATACGCAGTATTTT.